This TCR beta chain was captured in a study of a mutant IDH1 vaccine in newly diagnosed glioma. Study at large: First vaccine doses came 4-6 weeks after radiotherapy alone, or with temozolomide cycles.

Sequencing was performed with immunoSEQ multiplex PCR; in TCRdb, only in-frame clones are kept and a portion is missing. The sample holds 32,000 or so clones, about 90% seen once. The length of the CDR3 is 17 residues. A word on this clone: The antigen is not known.

Time point noted: week 5, during vaccination. Each dose of the vaccine consisted of 300 ug of mutant IDH1 20-mer peptide, with topical imiquimod. New WHO grade 3 or 4 astrocytomas that were IDH1-mutant and ATRX-lost occurred in the donors. Sequenced material: peripheral blood mononuclear cells (PBMCs), taken from a glioma patient whose treatment included an IDH1 peptide vaccine. The TCR was taken from a middle-aged woman with glioma. Some clones in this sample may be carry-over from other donors' samples. The J gene is TRBJ2-5, the V gene TRBV21-1; TRBD2 was called by the table and not checked on the DNA. TRBV21-1 is described as a pseudogene. CDR3 sequence (DNA): TGTGCCAGCAGCAAAGGATTCCTAGCGGGGGTCCAAGAGACCCAGTACTTC. Its protein is CASSKGFLAGVQETQYF.